The 32 T cell receptor beta chains below all came from one sample that was sequenced in a study of CD8+ T cells in alopecia areata. Treatment in this sample: oral pan-JAK inhibitor, 5-10 mg twice daily. Following RNA extraction, reverse transcription yielded cDNA that acted as the sequencing template. Sequencing used immunoSEQ multiplex PCR; TCRdb keeps in-frame clones, though not all of them. This sample has around 200,000 clones, with about 55% found just once. Sequenced material: CD8+ T cells sorted from blood, taken at week 24, from a patient treated with tofacitinib. These receptors originate from a human donor with alopecia areata.

The chain couples TRBV11-1 to TRBJ1-1; the D gene is possibly TRBD1 (6 bases). This CDR3 has 14 amino acids. Germline values: CDR1 SGHAT, CDR2 FQDESV (reference sequence). V was clipped by 3 bases and J by 11 bases, with 19 bases between them. CDR3 DNA sequence: TGTGCCAGCAGCTTGACAGGTGCCGAATCGGGTGCTTTCTTT. Translated: CASSLTGAESGAFF.

Only a few counts were recorded for this clone. The chain employs TRBV29-1 and TRBJ2-3, with 8 bases lining up with TRBD2. The germline CDR1 and CDR2 sequences are SQVTM and ANQGSEA. With V trimmed by 5 bases and J by 0 bases, 4 bases remained unmatched. There are 14 residues in the CDR3. CDR3 sequence: CSVSPSGSTDTQYF. CDR3 DNA sequence: TGCAGCGTTTCGCCTAGCGGGAGCACAGATACGCAGTATTTT.

The chain recombines TRBV19 with TRBJ1-5; 9 bases are a match to TRBD1. Trimming removed 7 bases from V and 6 bases from J; junction bases left unmatched: 7. The length of the CDR3 is 14 residues. Germline CDR1 reads LNHDA; CDR2 reads SQIVND (reference sequence). CDR3 loop: CASIPGTGIQPQHF. CDR3 nucleotide sequence: TGTGCCAGTATCCCCGGGACAGGGATTCAGCCCCAGCATTTT.

The chain couples TRBV4-1 to TRBJ2-7; a possible D gene is TRBD2 (7 bases). Between the trimmed V and J ends, which lost 0 bases and 4 bases, there was a span of 10 bases. The CDR3 sequence is 14 residues long. The germline CDR1 and CDR2 sequences are MGHRA and YSYEKL. CDR3 nucleotides: TGCGCCAGCAGCCAAGATAGGGGGGGGTACGAGCAGTACTTC. Its translation: CASSQDRGGYEQYF.

V usage is TRBV4-1 and J usage is TRBJ1-5; TRBD1 agrees at 8 bases. This CDR3 region has 17 residues. CDR1 is MGHRA, CDR2 YSYEKL, per germline. The ends lost 0 bases at V and 6 bases at J; junction bases unmatched: 10. CDR3 sequence (DNA): TGCGCCAGCAGCCAAGATCCCTCGGACAGGGACGGTCAGCCCCAGCATTTT. Translation gives CASSQDPSDRDGQPQHF.

The V call is TRBV4-1, the J call TRBJ2-7; D is unresolved. The V and J ends lost 5 bases and 3 bases respectively, with 17 bases between them. Germline CDR1 reads MGHRA; CDR2 reads YSYEKL. The CDR3 has 15 residues. For the CDR3, the DNA is TGCGCCAGCAGCTTCGCCTTGGACGGCAACTACGAGCAGTACTTC. Translating gives CASSFALDGNYEQYF.

The V call is TRBV7-7, the J call TRBJ2-3; TRBD2 matches 7 bases. The V gene's germline CDR1 is SSHAT and CDR2 FNYEAQ (reference sequence). The junction had 3 bases not matched to a gene; V was cut back by 5 bases and J by 1 base. The CDR3 spans 14 residues. The CDR3 DNA sequence: TGTGCCAGCAGCCCAGGACTAGGCACAGATACGCAGTATTTT. Its translation: CASSPGLGTDTQYF.

As concerns this clone: This specimen includes other DNA sequences encoding the same CDR3. In DNA, the CDR3 is TGTGCCTGGAGTTCCACAGGGAGTGAAGCTTTCTTT. Protein sequence: CAWSSTGSEAFF. This sequence joins TRBV30 and TRBJ1-1; tentatively, D is TRBD1 (6 bases). The CDR3 extends over 12 amino acids. V was cut by 2 bases and J by 7 bases, with 11 bases left in between. In germline, CDR1 is GTSNPN, CDR2 SVGIG (reference sequence).

V is TRBV29-1 and J is TRBJ1-2; 7 nucleotides agree with TRBD1. Germline loops: CDR1 SQVTM, CDR2 ANQGSEA. The CDR3 is made up of 14 amino acids. V dropped 2 bases and J dropped 8; count of bases not matched to a gene: 11. This CDR3 reads CSVEFTGAKGGYTF. The CDR3 DNA reads as TGCAGCGTTGAATTTACAGGGGCCAAAGGGGGCTACACCTTC.

The chain couples TRBV27 to TRBJ1-6; D gene uncertain. CDR1 MNHEY and CDR2 SMNVEV come from the germline V gene (reference sequence). This CDR3 has 13 residues. V was clipped by 6 bases and J by 10 bases, with 13 bases between them. The CDR3 DNA is TGTGCCAGCAGCCGTTACCCCCGGTCACCCCTCCACTTT. Its translation: CASSRYPRSPLHF.

The rearrangement uses TRBV7-9 and TRBJ1-1; 7 bases align to TRBD1. The V and J ends lost 5 bases and 1 base, in that order; junction bases with no gene match: 7. Germline V gene data show CDR1 as SEHNR and CDR2 as FQNEAQ (reference sequence). The CDR3 is 15 amino acids. CDR3 bases: TGTGCCAGCAGCATTCACAGGGGCTGGAACACTGAAGCTTTCTTT. This codes for CASSIHRGWNTEAFF.

This clone came up a few times. Other nucleotide sequences from this sample produce the same CDR3. V is TRBV27 and J is TRBJ1-1; D is perhaps TRBD1 (5 bases). The germline gives CDR1 MNHEY, CDR2 SMNVEV (reference sequence). CDR3 length: 11 residues. The ends were cut back, 6 bases at V and 5 bases at J, with 7 bases in the middle. CDR3 loop: CASSGGTEAFF. The CDR3 region has the DNA TGTGCCAGCAGCGGGGGGACTGAAGCTTTCTTT.

The chain employs TRBV12-5 and TRBJ1-1; perhaps TRBD1 as D (6 bases). V was cut by 0 bases and J by 0 bases, with 14 bases left in between. Germline loops: CDR1 LGHNT, CDR2 FRNRAP. The CDR3 consists of 17 residues. The CDR3 is CASGLVPSGGMNTEAFF. CDR3 coding DNA: TGTGCTAGTGGTTTGGTACCGTCCGGGGGCATGAACACTGAAGCTTTCTTT.

The chain joins TRBV4-3 to TRBJ2-3; D possibly corresponds to TRBD2 (5 bases). V gave up 0 bases and J gave up 10 bases, with 14 bases separating them. CDR1 and CDR2 from the germline V gene are LGHNA and YSLEER. This CDR3 comprises 14 residues. DNA for the CDR3: TGCGCCAGCAGCCAAGATAGGGAGCCTCTATCGCAGTATTTT. This translates into CASSQDREPLSQYF.

A word on this clone: The sample carries other DNA sequences with the same CDR3. CDR3 nucleotides: TGTGCCTGGAGTTTAGGGACTGAAGCTTTCTTT. This sequence encodes CAWSLGTEAFF. The chain is built from TRBV30 and TRBJ1-1; no firm D call. The CDR3 loop spans 11 amino acids. Trimming left V 2 bases short and J 5 bases short, with 6 bases between. Per germline, CDR1 GTSNPN and CDR2 SVGIG (reference sequence).

The rearrangement links TRBV19 to TRBJ1-5, with D maybe TRBD1 (5 bases). The CDR3 is 14 residues long. Trimming shortened V by 7 bases and J by 4 bases, and 14 bases separated the two germline ends. Germline V gene sequence: CDR1 LNHDA, CDR2 SQIVND (reference sequence). As DNA, the CDR3 is TGTGCCAGTAAGGGGCAGGCGTTAAATCAGCCCCAGCATTTT. As protein: CASKGQALNQPQHF.

The CDR3: CSVPVGYGYTF. In DNA, the CDR3 is TGCAGCGTTCCGGTAGGCTATGGCTACACCTTC. The V gene is TRBV29-1, the J gene TRBJ1-2; D is ambiguous. Trimming removed 5 bases from V and 4 bases from J, with 8 bases in between. The germline gives CDR1 SQVTM, CDR2 ANQGSEA. The CDR3 consists of 11 residues.

The chain links TRBV20-1 to TRBJ1-1; no firm D call. Deletions cut 6 bases from V and 11 bases from J, with 10 bases between. CDR3 length: 9 residues. Germline CDR1 is DFQATT and CDR2 is SNEGSKA (reference sequence). The CDR3 loop reads CSARPGAFF. The DNA for the CDR3 is TGCAGTGCGCGACCTGGGGCTTTCTTT.

In this sample, this clone turned up a few times. The chain is built from TRBV9 and TRBJ2-2; D gene uncertain. CDR1 and CDR2 (germline): SGDLS, YYNGEE. Trimming took off 4 bases at V and 7 bases at J, with 14 bases between the two ends. The CDR3 runs to 14 residues. The CDR3 DNA is TGTGCCAGCAGCCCCAAAGACACCCGCGGGGAGCTGTTTTTT. This encodes CASSPKDTRGELFF.

CDR3 bases: TGTGCCAGCAGTGTAGGCAGGGGATCTAACTATGGCTACACCTTC. Protein: CASSVGRGSNYGYTF. This chain joins TRBV2 and TRBJ1-2, with D perhaps TRBD1 (6 bases). The CDR3 length is 15 residues. Per the germline V gene, CDR1 is SNHLY and CDR2 is FYNNEI. The V gene lost 4 bases and the J gene lost 0 bases, with 12 bases spanning the gap. Supplemented by reference TRBV2 and TRBJ1-2, the full variable domain reads EPEVTQTPSHQVTQMGQEVILRCVPISNHLYFYWYRQILGQKVEFLVSFYNNEISEKSEIFDDQFSVERPDGSNFTLKIRSTKLEDSAMYFCASSVGRGSNYGYTFGSGTRLTVV.

The rearrangement links TRBV6-5 to TRBJ2-2; 9 bases are a match to TRBD1. This CDR3 is 15 amino acids long. Germline V gene sequence: CDR1 MNHEY, CDR2 SVGAGI. V trimming: 4 bases; J trimming: 6 bases; junction bases outside the gene matches: 6. The CDR3 region is CASSLAQGAAGELFF. As DNA, the CDR3 is TGTGCCAGCAGTTTAGCACAGGGGGCGGCCGGGGAGCTGTTTTTT.

This clone showed up just a few times. The chain recombines TRBV23-1 with TRBJ1-4; weak D call: TRBD1 (6 bases). TRBV23-1 is classed as an ORF, of uncertain function. The CDR3 loop spans 19 amino acids. V shed 0 bases and J shed 0 bases, with 17 bases lying between them. CDR3 protein: CASSQSIQGKRATNEKLFF. In nucleotides, the CDR3 is TGCGCCAGCAGTCAATCGATCCAGGGGAAGAGGGCAACTAATGAAAAACTGTTTTTT.

The V call is TRBV10-3, the J call TRBJ2-7; TRBD1 might be the D (5 bases). The CDR3 spans 12 residues. Germline-derived CDR1 and CDR2 are ENHRY and SYGVKD. V was cut by 10 bases and J by 5 bases, with 15 bases left in between. Here the CDR3 reads CATVGGHHEQYF. The CDR3 coding sequence is TGTGCCACCGTTGGCGGACACCACGAGCAGTACTTC.

The CDR3 DNA reads TGTGCCAGCAGTTTAAGAGGGTATAATTCACCCCTCCACTTT. Translated: CASSLRGYNSPLHF. V is TRBV27 and J is TRBJ1-6; D gene unclear. The ends were cut back, 2 bases at V and 4 bases at J, with 6 bases in the middle. From germline, CDR1 is MNHEY and CDR2 SMNVEV (reference sequence). This CDR3 has 14 amino acids.

This clone was recorded a few times. The CDR3 loop reads CASSTMNTEAFF. The CDR3 DNA sequence: TGTGCCAGCAGTACTATGAACACTGAAGCTTTCTTT. The chain carries TRBV6-6 and TRBJ1-1; D is unclear. CDR1 and CDR2 from the germline V gene are MNHNY and SVGAGI (reference sequence). The CDR3 runs 12 residues. V was pared by 5 bases and J by 0 bases, with 4 bases between.

The chain employs TRBV27 and TRBJ2-5; D may be TRBD1 or TRBD2 (5 bases each). The germline V gene has CDR1 MNHEY and CDR2 SMNVEV (reference sequence). The CDR3 spans 13 residues. V dropped 5 bases and J dropped 5 bases, with 12 bases sitting between them. Written as DNA, the CDR3 is TGTGCCAGCAGTGTCGGGGCCGGGGAGACCCAGTACTTC. Translated, it gives CASSVGAGETQYF.

The chain uses TRBV4-3 and TRBJ2-7; maybe TRBD1 (6 bases). CDR1 and CDR2 (germline): LGHNA, YSLEER. This CDR3 spans 15 amino acids. V was pared by 0 bases and J by 2 bases, with 11 bases between. CDR3 in DNA: TGCGCCAGCAGCCAAGAAACAGGGTCACCCTACGAGCAGTACTTC. This encodes CASSQETGSPYEQYF.

The chain links TRBV29-1 to TRBJ1-1; 7 bases fit TRBD1. This CDR3 is 12 amino acids long. The germline V gene encodes CDR1 SQVTM and CDR2 ANQGSEA. The CDR3 reads CVTRGQSTEAFF. The CDR3 DNA reads as TGCGTGACTAGGGGGCAAAGCACTGAAGCTTTCTTT.

This sequence joins TRBV4-3 and TRBJ1-1, with TRBD1 as a possible D gene (6 bases). Germline loops: CDR1 LGHNA, CDR2 YSLEER. Trimming took off 0 bases at V and 6 bases at J, with 14 bases between the two ends. CDR3 length equals 15 residues. The CDR3 protein is CASSQDRGSGAEAFF. The DNA for the CDR3 is TGCGCCAGCAGCCAAGATCGGGGGTCAGGGGCTGAAGCTTTCTTT.

The genes are TRBV7-9 and TRBJ2-3; D is uncertain. This CDR3 is 13 amino acids long. Deletions cut 1 base from V and 5 bases from J, with 7 bases between. Per germline, CDR1 SEHNR and CDR2 FQNEAQ (reference sequence). The DNA for the CDR3 is TGTGCCAGCAGCTTAGTCTCTGGAGATACGCAGTATTTT. Its translation: CASSLVSGDTQYF.

This clone was counted only a few times. The V gene is TRBV6-6, the J gene TRBJ2-5; 8 bases map to TRBD1. The CDR3 consists of 16 residues. The V gene's germline CDR1 is MNHNY and CDR2 SVGAGI (reference sequence). J was trimmed by 2 bases and V by 0 bases; bases with no gene match: 5. For the CDR3, the DNA is TGTGCCAGCAGTTACTCGGACAGGGAGCAGCAAGAGACCCAGTACTTC. Residues: CASSYSDREQQETQYF.

This chain joins TRBV15 and TRBJ2-5; TRBD2 matches at 7 bases. The CDR3 runs to 15 residues. With 3 bases clipped from V and 5 bases from J, the junction kept 9 bases outside the gene matches. Germline CDR1 reads LNHNV; CDR2 reads YYDKDF (reference sequence). The CDR3, as DNA: TGTGCCACCAGCAGTCATCTAGCGGCCGGGGAGACCCAGTACTTC. It translates to CATSSHLAAGETQYF.